These 6 T cell receptor beta chains share one sample of origin, sequenced in a study of human T cells and chemical hapten exposure. This sample's time point: patch test 2, 6 weeks after DPC sensitization. Treatment reported: therapeutic diphenylcyclopropenone sensitization with weekly scalp DPC. One entry per CDR3 protein, called by TCRdb with MiXCR from the RACE reads. The sample contains about 400,000 distinct CDR3 sequences, about 6% of which appear only once. The source material was whole blood, sampled in connection with sensitization to the hapten diphenylcyclopropenone (DPC). The source is a woman in her late teens or twenties with alopecia areata. Some clones in this sample may be carry-over from other donors' samples.

This clonotype was found a few times. V gene TRBV9 combines with J gene TRBJ1-2, with D perhaps matching TRBD1 (6 bases). From germline, CDR1 is SGDLS and CDR2 YYNGEE. The CDR3 is 15 residues long. The ends were cut back, 4 bases at V and 2 bases at J, with 15 bases in the middle. CDR3 DNA sequence: TGTGCCAGCAGCTCCACCGGGGGACAAAACTATGGCTACACCTTC. The encoded protein is CASSSTGGQNYGYTF.

This clonotype was counted between two and nine times. The chain couples TRBV12-5 to TRBJ2-3; 9 bases match TRBD2. The V gene's germline CDR1 is LGHNT and CDR2 FRNRAP. Germline trimming cut 5 bases from V and 3 bases from J; bases unmatched to any gene: 6. The CDR3 runs to 15 residues. The CDR3 nucleotides read TGTGCTAGTGGTCTTGGGACTAGCATTACAGATACGCAGTATTTT. Protein: CASGLGTSITDTQYF.

This clonotype was picked up a small number of times. The rearrangement joins TRBV6-5 to TRBJ1-2; D gene unclear. CDR1 and CDR2 from the germline V gene are MNHEY and SVGAGI. V shed 8 bases and J shed 0 bases, with 10 bases lying between them. The CDR3 spans 13 residues. The CDR3, as DNA: TGTGCCAGCGCAAGGTTGCCTAACTATGGCTACACCTTC. This gives the protein CASARLPNYGYTF.

This clonotype was recorded many times. V gene TRBV7-2 combines with J gene TRBJ2-3, with 11 bases identical to TRBD2. The CDR3 extends over 15 amino acids. Unmatched junction bases numbered 3, after V lost 4 bases and J lost 3 bases. Germline values: CDR1 SGHTA, CDR2 FQGNSA. The CDR3 bases are TGTGCCAGCAGCTCGAGACTAGCGGGGACAGATACGCAGTATTTT. Translating it yields CASSSRLAGTDTQYF. Using reference TRBV7-2 and TRBJ2-3 for the parts outside the CDR3, the full variable domain is GAGVSQSPSNKVTEKGKDVELRCDPISGHTALYWYRQSLGQGLEFLIYFQGNSAPDKSGLPSDRFSAERTGGSVSTLTIQRTQQEDSAVYLCASSSRLAGTDTQYFGPGTRLTVL.

In this sample, this clonotype turned up many times. This chain connects TRBV7-9 to TRBJ1-2; D gene uncertain. Trimming removed 0 bases at V and 5 bases at J, with 7 bases between. The germline gives CDR1 SEHNR, CDR2 FQNEAQ (reference sequence). This CDR3 is built from 13 residues. Here the CDR3 reads CASSLATLYGYTF. In nucleotides, the CDR3 is TGTGCCAGCAGCTTAGCGACCCTATATGGCTACACCTTC.

This clonotype was counted at least ten times. This rearrangement joins TRBV10-3 to TRBJ1-2, with 10 bases fitting TRBD1. V shed 8 bases and J 1 base; nucleotides not matched to a gene: 13. The germline gives CDR1 ENHRY, CDR2 SYGVKD. The CDR3 is 17 residues long. The CDR3 is CAISKGDRGPFNYGYTF. The CDR3, as DNA: TGTGCCATCTCCAAGGGGGACAGGGGCCCCTTTAACTATGGCTACACCTTC.